These T cell receptor beta chains were read from a single sample in a study of T cells after yellow fever vaccination. TCRdb fed the 5' RACE reads into MiXCR, producing one record per CDR3 protein. The top ten hold roughly 40% of the sample, which has over 45,000 distinct CDR3 sequences, approximately 6.9% seen once. The source was CD8+ T cells sorted from PBMCs, collected on the day of the first yellow fever vaccination. These receptor sequences come from a man between 18 and 35 years old who received the YFV17D yellow fever vaccine. The conserved cysteine and the conserved F or W are not part of the CDR3 here.

j_call	v_call	cdr3_length	cdr3_aa
TRBJ2-1	TRBV4-1	13	ASSQSGTGGSEQF
TRBJ1-1	TRBV6-1	10	ASIGMNTEAF
TRBJ2-7	TRBV7-9	15	ASSSKTGDIHLYEQY
TRBJ1-5	TRBV27	12	ASSPGQSNQPQH
TRBJ2-1	TRBV29-1	9	SVETGERSV
TRBJ1-3	TRBV12-3/TRBV12-4	11	ASRWGAGNTIY
TRBJ1-1	TRBV14	9	ASSQATEAF
TRBJ2-3	TRBV3-1	16	ASSQDPGASGPTDTQY
TRBJ2-5	TRBV9	14	ASSVDSAESQETQY
TRBJ2-7	TRBV20-1	12	SASSGRGGNEQY
TRBJ2-6	TRBV7-2	13	ASSLVGVGANVLT
TRBJ2-2	TRBV4-1	15	ASSQVFSGSGTGELF
TRBJ2-3	TRBV7-2	10	ASSQRTDTQY
TRBJ2-7	TRBV6-1	12	ASSDRVKGYEQY
TRBJ1-4	TRBV10-3	12	ATGTGGLDEKLF
TRBJ2-7	TRBV6-4	11	ATRGSSSYEQY
TRBJ1-2	TRBV12-3/TRBV12-4	13	ASSLVEGQGNGYT
TRBJ2-3	TRBV28	12	ASSPESSTDTQY
TRBJ1-2	TRBV11-2	12	ASSLGGGRYGYT
TRBJ2-7	TRBV20-1	10	SARGRGYEQY
TRBJ2-2	TRBV7-9	16	ASSSPPDRALNTGELF
TRBJ2-6	TRBV6-5	14	ASSYSGDSGANVLT
TRBJ1-5	TRBV2	12	ASREDSSNQPQH
TRBJ2-3	TRBV15	13	ATSRPAMSTDTQY
TRBJ2-1	TRBV11-2	17	ASSLEGAEAGGVYNEQF
TRBJ1-2	TRBV6-5	10	ASSYDNYGYT
TRBJ1-3	TRBV29-1	15	SVEEGGGGGVGNTIY
TRBJ2-1	TRBV7-3	13	ASSSGLAGNNEQF
TRBJ2-7	TRBV27	12	ASSLDRGSFAET
TRBJ2-5	TRBV7-9	15	ASSLSPGQEIQETQY
TRBJ2-7	TRBV20-1	11	SADTGDSYEQY
TRBJ1-1	TRBV20-1	13	SARGTSQMNTEAF
TRBJ2-3	TRBV10-3	16	ALSRDWASGGATDTQY
TRBJ2-3	TRBV10-3	12	AISDKGLTDTQY
TRBJ2-2	TRBV6-2/TRBV6-3	9	AIYGTGELF